This TCR beta chain is from a study of OX40 agonist ivuxolimab in advanced cancers. There are 15 residues in the CDR3. V lost 1 base and J 3 bases, leaving 13 bases between the germline ends. Germline V lookup: CDR1 LGHNA, CDR2 YSLEER. Here immunoSEQ multiplex PCR was the method, and the copy in TCRdb shows in-frame clones only, minus some. The sample has 45,000 or so clones; around nine tenths are singletons. The receptor comes from an adult with an advanced solid tumor such as melanoma, head and neck, liver or kidney cancer. This chain connects TRBV4-3 to TRBJ2-7; maybe TRBD1 (5 bases). The specimen was CD4+ or CD8+ T cells sorted from blood, collected in a trial of the OX40 agonist ivuxolimab. The CDR3 coding sequence is TGCGCCAGCAGCCAAGGGGGCGGAGAGTTCTACGAGCAGTACTTC. This codes for CASSQGGGEFYEQYF.